This T cell receptor (beta chain) is drawn from a study of cytomegalovirus exposure and HLA in healthy donors (dated by TCRdb to about 2017). In terms of the full investigation: According to an earlier analysis of 450 to 650 of the donors, some 180 million T cells yielded roughly 100 million unique TCR beta sequences and about 280 Gb of sequence data. Around 320 gigabases of sequencing data and approximately 80 million unique TCR sequences were included in an early release covering about 600 HLA-typed donors. The genetic ancestry cluster associated with self-reported Caucasian donors included around four fifths of the roughly 380 genotyped donors. The study was designed to test whether signatures of past pathogen exposure could be identified by cataloging public T cell receptors. The study profiled the T cell repertoires of under 850 subjects by immunosequencing and related them to cytomegalovirus serostatus. In addition to the first cohort of hundreds of subjects, a separate validation cohort of approximately 120 different subjects was used. The study combined high-throughput TCR immunosequencing, statistical association of individual TCRs with disease status, and machine learning to predict cytomegalovirus infection status. In a later analysis, previously published TCR beta repertoires from hundreds of donors were re-analyzed and high-resolution HLA genotyping was added so that TCR occurrence patterns could be studied. The later analysis used no new phenotypic data to find candidate immune exposures, relying instead on TCR beta sequences and their occurrence across donors. An earlier analysis of several hundred of the donors applied high-throughput TCR beta sequencing to assess whether each TCR beta V gene segment acted as functional or pseudogenic. Donor age, sex, ethnicity and CMV serostatus were collected together with the repertoire data. A later genetic analysis took genome-wide SNP genotypes for about 65% of the 666 donors and used that subset as a discovery cohort. Every discovery cohort repertoire had been produced on one sequencing platform. HLA typing covered class I and class II loci at four-digit resolution. The number of typed donors differed by locus: about 620-640 for A, B, C, DRB1 and DQB1; about 520 for DQA1; roughly 600 for DPA1; and around 470 for DPB1. Four to six DR-DQ haplotypes were handled as single units for association and clustering, since linkage in the cohort was strong. Among about 390 genotyped donors of the cohort, an average of around 240,000 unique TCR beta nucleotide sequences were sequenced per donor, roughly a sixth of them non-productive. Results and caveats for the whole study, not just this receptor: Specific HLA alleles were associated with over 15,000 TCR beta sequences at a false discovery rate of 0.05 in a later analysis. Presence/absence analyses assumed roughly uniform sequencing depth across donors, an assumption that may not hold. The classifier was reported to diagnose cytomegalovirus status with high specificity and sensitivity in both the original and validation cohorts. A cluster of highly shared sequence variants was judged likely to be a technical artifact of the sequencing pipeline. A further reported finding was that TCR beta sequences accurately predicted the HLA-A and HLA-B alleles for most subjects in the first cohort. The only immune exposure information available for the cohort was CMV serostatus. Only TCR beta chains were sequenced in this cohort, and the absence of alpha or paired-chain data limited detectable features. Because some donors lacked HLA typing at each locus, the association tests relied only on the typed subset. According to a later analysis, parvovirus B19, influenza, CMV and Epstein-Barr virus appeared linked to several top co-occurrence clusters. A total of roughly 160 TCR beta chains were listed by the study as associated with cytomegalovirus. Most TCR sequences were observed very rarely across donors, whereas some public TCRs were present in many individuals. Some IMGT-functional V segments, including TRBV6-2 and TRBV6-3, could not be distinguished by the 87-base-pair reads and were therefore excluded. Compared with the roughly 710-donor mean, donors in an Asian-associated ancestry cluster had fewer N-insertions in productive TCRs, according to a later genetic analysis. In vitro tests confirmed that a few of the cytomegalovirus-associated TCR beta chains recognize cytomegalovirus antigens. The authors suggested that the approach could potentially be extended to other disease states and immunological phenotypes. Linkage disequilibrium might explain the correlated functional status among segregating V segments, but an unknown experimental factor could not be excluded. Most CMV-associated TCR beta chains appeared to be HLA-restricted in a later analysis, and the HLA associations seemed to be driven largely by CMV exposure. When HLA alleles, especially DR and DQ, strongly co-occurred, attributing TCR associations to individual alleles was difficult. In a later analysis, HLA-associated TCR beta chains showed more clonal expansion and lower generation probabilities than non-associated chains that were equally common. A later genetic analysis associated a missense DCLRE1C variant with V-gene and J-gene trimming of TCR beta chains, and an independent cohort replicated the association. In a later analysis, TCR association rates were found to vary across HLA loci, with the most associated TCRs seen for DRB1 alleles and the fewest for HLA-C alleles. Broadly in line with IMGT annotations, most TCR beta V segments showed up in productive rearrangements about 87% or about 30% of the time in an earlier analysis of around 550 of the donors. Over 15 rarely observed V segments, including chromosome 9 orphons, were excluded from the earlier analysis of a few hundred of the donors because counts were too low.

The method was the immunoSEQ multiplex PCR assay. For the multiplex PCR, a mixture combining 60 forward primers for TCR Vbeta segments and 13 reverse primers for TCR Jbeta segments was used. A multiplex PCR assay on genomic DNA amplified the CDR3 region of rearranged TCR beta genes. The Illumina HiSeq System was used to sequence the amplified TCR beta libraries as 87-base-pair reads. The original methods were these. A later analysis counted about 80 million unique TCR beta chains across the 670 or so repertoires, and some 11 million of these chains were shared by at least two donors. Raw reads were error-corrected and collapsed into unique sequences by a nearest-neighbor algorithm in which closely related sequences were merged to remove PCR and sequencing errors. V, D and J gene segments were assigned by aligning CDR3 sequences to IMGT reference sequences. For a sequence to be retained, a match of at least six nucleotides was required to both a V gene segment and a J gene segment. Rearrangements were called productive when the CDR3 lacked stop codons and stayed in frame with V and J; all others were non-productive. CDR3 was defined by IMGT convention, running from the second conserved V-encoded cysteine to the conserved J-encoded phenylalanine. Sequences without an unambiguous match to a single V gene segment were excluded from the earlier analysis of about 600 of the donors. In an earlier analysis of about 590 of the donors, a V segment was called functional when productive rearrangements were above 56.7%, and segregating when the standard deviation between donors exceeded 5%. A statistical classification framework was developed to diagnose cytomegalovirus status using the catalog of TCR beta chain sequences. In a later analysis, TCR nucleotide sequences were compared against IMGT/GENE-DB human TR gene sequences so that V and J genes could be assigned. A later analysis assigned CDR3 sequences and most-parsimonious VDJ recombination scenarios with the TCRdist pipeline. In a later analysis, each TCR beta chain was defined by its CDR3 amino acid sequence together with its V-gene family, and reads without a unique V-gene family were excluded. A later analysis removed several hundred highly shared, low-generation-probability nucleotide sequences to deal with suspected cross-contamination and a sequencing artifact. In a later analysis, a clonal expansion index was calculated for each public chain from normalized within-repertoire ranks of inferred template counts. In a later analysis, generation probabilities were computed with a VDJ recombination model fitted to out-of-frame rearrangements, and the resulting probabilities were checked against IGoR. In a later analysis, hypergeometric tests were used to score TCR-TCR, TCR-HLA and TCR-CMV co-occurrence, with a repertoire-size bias correction applied to TCR pairs. To estimate false discovery rates, a later analysis permuted the HLA or CMV assignments 20 times. In a later analysis, co-occurring TCRs were grouped using DBSCAN, and TCRdist sequence similarity was added for clustering within HLA-allele-positive subsets. For co-occurrence clustering, repertoires with fewer than 30,000 or more than 120,000 public chains were excluded, along with five repertoires with anomalous nucleotide sharing. The table comes from immuneACCESS by way of TCRdb, which keeps in-frame sequences with V and J called. Part of the clones is missing from these tables; in studies checked, under half for an unresolved V gene and the rest for unknown reasons. V, J and clone size are those of that table, while D and trimming were read from the DNA. The sample records roughly 140,000 clones, around 79% of which are singletons. The ten largest clones add up to about 0.64% of the sample.

In total, approximately 700 healthy bone marrow donors made up the cohort. Cohort members were all nominally healthy when sampled, although unrecorded immune exposures were likely present. The donor was CMV seronegative and belonged to the group of 352 seronegative cohort members. Every donor gave a peripheral blood sample, and the peripheral blood mononuclear cells from that sample were used for TCR beta sequencing. The Qiagen DNeasy Blood Extraction Kit was used to extract genomic DNA from the blood cell samples. Concerning this clone itself: Its antigen specificity is not known. No base quality values were provided; no much bigger clone lies one nucleotide off.

Taken from cysteine to phenylalanine, the CDR3 has 12 residues. CDR3 DNA only is kept here, 36 bases in frame from base 1. CDR1 and CDR2, looked up from the germline V gene, are SGDLS and YYNGEE. V is shortened by 3 bases, J by 8 bases, and the region joining them spans 11 bases. The TCR was taken from a male donor in good health and CMV-seronegative. The sample consisted of PBMCs. The chain joins TRBV9 to TRBJ1-2; the D segment could be TRBD1, given 5 matching bases. The DNA reads TGTGCCAGCAGCGCGACAGCAACCGGCTACACCTTC. It encodes CASSATATGYTF.